This T cell receptor (beta chain) was documented in a study of early T cells in non-severe SARS-CoV-2 infection. This clonotype was recorded many times. Its antigen remains unidentified. CDR1 SGHRS and CDR2 YFSETQ come from the germline V gene. V was shortened by 4 bases and J by 1 base, with 15 bases between the two germline ends. This CDR3 is 15 amino acids long. The protocol attached unique molecular identifiers to individual cDNA molecules. Using its own MiXCR run on the 5' RACE reads, TCRdb lists one record per CDR3 protein. The sample holds about 36,000 distinct CDR3 sequences; around 5% are singletons and the top ten take 30%. Study findings and constraints: In VDJdb matching, anti-spike CD8 responses were favored while private and CD4 specificities went missing.

Sequences were obtained from whole blood. The V and J genes are TRBV5-1 and TRBJ2-7, with D possibly TRBD1 on 6 matching bases. The origin of this receptor is an adult who was a healthcare worker with PCR-confirmed SARS-CoV-2 infection or an uninfected control (not recorded which). CDR3 nucleotides: TGCGCCAGCAGCACCGGACAGAGGCAATCCTACGAGCAGTACTTC. Translating gives CASSTGQRQSYEQYF.